This T cell receptor (beta chain) emerged from a study of CD8 T cells in ankylosing spondylitis (dated by TCRdb to about 2017). Study-level background: The study profiled T cell receptor beta repertoires in healthy donors and ankylosing spondylitis patients to find disease-linked TCR variants. Samples of peripheral blood were taken, and for ankylosing spondylitis patients, synovial fluid was collected as well. The whole study cohort included some 100 healthy donors and 25 ankylosing spondylitis patients.

The CDR3 runs 11 amino acids, cysteine and phenylalanine included. Here the CDR3 DNA is all that survives: 33 bases in frame from base 1. The germline V and J ends show losses of 3 bases and 10 bases respectively, and no gene match explains 3 bases of the junction. For this clonotype: Its antigen is not yet known. The record has no base qualities; no much larger clone is one base away.

Summary of the overall study and its limitations: A TCR beta motif made up of under ten highly homologous amino acid variants appeared to be characteristic of blood from ankylosing spondylitis patients. In peripheral blood, the disease-linked clones were found at relatively low frequencies and had a CD8+ phenotype. Significant enrichment of the disease-linked clones was reported in matched synovial fluid samples from ankylosing spondylitis patients. Some of the motif variants had been reported before in the synovial fluid and blood of reactive arthritis patients, a finding that suggests common disease-initiation mechanisms.

Sequencing took place on an Illumina HiSeq 2500. Quantitative 5'-RACE with molecular barcodes was used to prepare TCR beta libraries. In the paper's pipeline: A new computational method based on a probabilistic model of VDJ rearrangement was used to identify disease-linked TCR variants. TCRdb trimmed public reads at Q25 via fastp, called clones via MiXCR and kept in-frame beta chains. For every CDR3 protein sequence, its rows merge into one entry that carries the most common genes and DNA. The V and J calls, along with clone size, are taken from TCRdb and not from the paper's own processing. The sample table holds 340,000 or so distinct CDR3 sequences, of which roughly 15% were seen once. The ten largest make up approximately 1% of the sample.

The sequence was collected from a male donor with ankylosing spondylitis or in good health (not recorded which). The V and J genes are TRBV12-3 or TRBV12-4 and TRBJ2-7, and 7 bases in between align with TRBD1. The sequenced sample was blood, either unsorted or a sorted T cell fraction (not recorded which). At the DNA level, the sequence is TGTGCCAGCAGTTTCAGGGGGATCCAGTACTTC. Its amino acids are CASSFRGIQYF.